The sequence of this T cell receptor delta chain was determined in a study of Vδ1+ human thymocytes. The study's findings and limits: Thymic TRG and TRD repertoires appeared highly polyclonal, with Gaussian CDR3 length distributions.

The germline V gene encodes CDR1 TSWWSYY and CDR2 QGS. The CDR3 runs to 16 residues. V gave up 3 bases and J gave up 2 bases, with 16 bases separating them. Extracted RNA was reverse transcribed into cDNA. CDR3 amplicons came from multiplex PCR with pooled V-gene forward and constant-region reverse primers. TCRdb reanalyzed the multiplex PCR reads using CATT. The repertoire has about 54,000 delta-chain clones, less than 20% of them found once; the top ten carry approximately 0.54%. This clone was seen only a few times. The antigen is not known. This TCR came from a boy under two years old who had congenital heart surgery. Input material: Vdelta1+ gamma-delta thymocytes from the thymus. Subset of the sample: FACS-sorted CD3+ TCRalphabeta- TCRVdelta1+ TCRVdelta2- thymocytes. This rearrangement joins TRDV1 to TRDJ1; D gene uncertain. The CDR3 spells CALGDPWCWRTDKLIF. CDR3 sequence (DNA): TGTGCTCTTGGGGACCCTTGGTGCTGGAGGACCGATAAACTCATCTTT.